One T cell receptor (beta chain) is described in this entry. What it binds is not known. CDR3 length: 14 residues. Trimming removed 1 base from V and 6 bases from J; junction bases left unmatched: 6. Germline V gene sequence: CDR1 MGHRA, CDR2 YSYEKL. The source of the sample is a study of sequential checkpoint blockade in melanoma. For the study at large: Patients were randomized 1:1 to nivolumab-then-ipilimumab or ipilimumab-then-nivolumab first-line. Study results and caveats: For nivolumab-first patients, baseline tumor clonality was associated with response.

Assay used: immunoSEQ multiplex PCR; TCRdb lists only in-frame clones, some missing. Of approximately 6,000 clones listed, more than 25% are singletons. Noted treatment: randomized to nivolumab then ipilimumab (arm A) or the reverse (arm B). The V gene is TRBV4-1, the J gene TRBJ2-7; 7 bases fit TRBD2. The source of this sequence is a human donor with melanoma. The sequencing used tumor tissue (inferred from file names), collected from a patient given nivolumab and ipilimumab in sequence. CDR3 in amino acids: CASSQAALAAEQYF. CDR3 nucleotide sequence: TGCGCCAGCAGCCAAGCCGCCCTAGCGGCCGAGCAGTACTTC.